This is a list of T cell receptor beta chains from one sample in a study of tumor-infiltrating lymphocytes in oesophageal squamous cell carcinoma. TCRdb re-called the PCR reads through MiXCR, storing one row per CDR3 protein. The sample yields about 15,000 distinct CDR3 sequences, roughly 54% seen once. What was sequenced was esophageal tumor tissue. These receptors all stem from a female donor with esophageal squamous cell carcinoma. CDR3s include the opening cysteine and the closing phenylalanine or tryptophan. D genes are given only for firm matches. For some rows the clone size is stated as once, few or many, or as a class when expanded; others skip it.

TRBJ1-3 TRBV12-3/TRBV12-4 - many CASSLRAGSFSGNTIYF TGTGCCAGCAGTTTAAGGGCAGGCTCTTTCTCTGGAAACACCATATATTTT
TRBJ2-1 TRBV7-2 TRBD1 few CASSSRGGYSIQEQFF TGTGCCAGCAGCTCACGAGGGGGCTATTCCATACAGGAGCAGTTCTTC
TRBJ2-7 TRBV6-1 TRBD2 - CASSGLAGGIEQYF TGTGCCAGCAGCGGACTAGCGGGAGGGATTGAGCAGTACTTC
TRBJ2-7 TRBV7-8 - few CASSPGLDGYEQYF TGTGCCAGCAGCCCCGGGCTGGATGGCTACGAGCAGTACTTC
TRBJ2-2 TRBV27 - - CASSSGGNTGELFF TGTGCCAGCAGTTCGGGGGGCAACACCGGGGAGCTGTTTTTT
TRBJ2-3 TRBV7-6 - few CASSQSRAEIAQYF TGTGCCAGCAGCCAATCTAGGGCCGAGATAGCGCAGTATTTT
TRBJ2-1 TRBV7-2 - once CASSLNRGGDEQFF TGTGCCAGCAGCTTAAACCGCGGCGGGGATGAGCAGTTCTTC
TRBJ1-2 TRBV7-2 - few CASSLDRMDYGYTF TGTGCCAGCAGCTTAGACAGGATGGACTATGGCTACACCTTC
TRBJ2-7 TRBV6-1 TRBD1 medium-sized CAAGQGAIYEQYF TGTGCCGCCGGACAGGGGGCGATCTACGAGCAGTACTTC
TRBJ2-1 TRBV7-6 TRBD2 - CASSLGPGGYNEQFF TGTGCCAGCAGCTTGGGGCCGGGGGGCTACAATGAGCAGTTCTTC
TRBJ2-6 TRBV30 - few CAWSGTSLGGSGANVLTF TGTGCCTGGAGTGGGACATCCTTAGGAGGCTCTGGGGCCAACGTCCTGACTTTC
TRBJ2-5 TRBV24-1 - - CATSGQQQGGLETQYF TGTGCCACCAGTGGACAACAGCAAGGGGGTTTAGAGACCCAGTACTTC
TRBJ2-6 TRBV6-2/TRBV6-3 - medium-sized CASSYRVAGANVLTF TGTGCCAGCAGTTACAGGGTCGCCGGGGCCAACGTCCTGACTTTC
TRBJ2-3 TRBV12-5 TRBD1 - CASGLGTGATDTQYF TGTGCTAGTGGTTTAGGGACAGGGGCAACAGATACGCAGTATTTT
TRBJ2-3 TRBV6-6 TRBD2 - CASSYGTSRTDTQYF TGTGCCAGCAGTTACGGGACTAGCCGCACAGATACGCAGTATTTT
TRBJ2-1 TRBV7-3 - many CASSLTSQGYNEQFF TGTGCCAGCAGCTTAACGTCTCAAGGCTACAATGAGCAGTTCTTC
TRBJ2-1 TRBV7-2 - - CASSLSQGAEQFF TGTGCCAGCAGCTTGAGCCAGGGAGCGGAGCAGTTCTTC
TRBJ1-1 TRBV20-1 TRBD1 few CSAPDRAVKAFF TGCAGTGCTCCCGACAGGGCGGTCAAAGCTTTCTTT
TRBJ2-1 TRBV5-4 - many CASSLSMYEQFF TGTGCCAGCAGCTTGTCCATGTATGAGCAGTTCTTC
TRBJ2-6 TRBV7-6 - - CASSFLPTSSGANVLTF TGTGCCAGCAGCTTCCTACCTACCAGCTCTGGGGCCAACGTCCTGACTTTC
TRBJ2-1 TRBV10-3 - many CASRSLTGEGRNEQFF TGTGCCAGCCGCTCACTGACGGGAGAAGGCCGCAATGAGCAGTTCTTC
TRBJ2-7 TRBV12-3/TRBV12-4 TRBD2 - CASSLPGWPSGTPVDEQYF TGTGCCAGCAGCCTACCAGGTTGGCCTAGCGGGACTCCGGTCGACGAGCAGTACTTC
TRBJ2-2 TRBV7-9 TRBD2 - CASSSTSGDRTGELFF TGTGCCAGCAGCTCAACTAGCGGGGATAGGACCGGGGAGCTGTTTTTT
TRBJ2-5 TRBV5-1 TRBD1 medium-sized CASSPGQGRALETQYF TGCGCCAGCAGCCCCGGACAGGGGAGAGCGTTGGAGACCCAGTACTTC
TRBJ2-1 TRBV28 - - CASRDNEQFF TGTGCCAGCAGGGATAATGAGCAGTTCTTC
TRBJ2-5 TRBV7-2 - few CASSSAGARVDF TGTGCCAGCAGTTCGGCAGGGGCCCGCGTGGACTTC
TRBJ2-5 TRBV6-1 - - CATSVQETETQYF TGTGCCACCAGCGTACAGGAGACGGAGACCCAGTACTTC
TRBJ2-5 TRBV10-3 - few CAIKAPSLGTQYF TGTGCCATCAAAGCCCCAAGTTTGGGGACCCAGTACTTC
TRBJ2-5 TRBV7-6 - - CASSLQVRRETQYF TGTGCCAGCAGCTTACAGGTCCGGAGAGAGACCCAGTACTTC
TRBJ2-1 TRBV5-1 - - CASSYTGSYNEQFF TGCGCCAGCAGCTATACAGGCTCCTACAATGAGCAGTTCTTC
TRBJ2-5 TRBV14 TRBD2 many CASSQELGGLGETQYF TGTGCCAGCAGCCAAGAATTGGGAGGGCTCGGGGAGACCCAGTACTTC
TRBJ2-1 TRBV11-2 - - CASSLSGSSYNEQFF TGTGCCAGCAGCTTGTCAGGGTCCTCCTACAATGAGCAGTTCTTC
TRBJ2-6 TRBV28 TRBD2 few CASSFIAGASGANVLTF TGTGCCAGCAGTTTCATAGCGGGAGCGTCCGGGGCCAACGTCCTGACTTTC
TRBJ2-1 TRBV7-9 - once CASSFYRDFQETQFF TGTGCCAGCAGCTTCTACCGGGACTTCCAAGAGACCCAGTTCTTC
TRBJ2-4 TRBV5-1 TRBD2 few CASSLGSGRELRHEQYF TGCGCCAGCAGCTTGGGGTCGGGGCGGGAGCTTCGGCATGAGCAGTACTTC
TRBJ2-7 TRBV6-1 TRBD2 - CASSEGDGLAGGYEQYF TGTGCCAGCAGTGAAGGGGATGGACTAGCGGGAGGCTACGAGCAGTACTTC
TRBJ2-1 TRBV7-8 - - CASSLDGNEQFF TGTGCCAGCAGCTTAGATGGGAATGAGCAGTTCTTC
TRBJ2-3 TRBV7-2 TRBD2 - CASSVTGLAEGFTDTQYF TGTGCCAGCAGCGTGACGGGACTAGCGGAGGGGTTCACAGATACGCAGTATTTT
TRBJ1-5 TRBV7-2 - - CASTSGRATQHF TGTGCCAGCACTAGCGGGAGGGCCACGCAGCATTTT
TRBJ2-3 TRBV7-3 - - CASSLGVEYF TGTGCCAGCAGCTTAGGGGTGGAGTATTTT
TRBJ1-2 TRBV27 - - CASSFPSGVGYTF TGTGCCAGCAGTTTCCCCTCAGGGGTTGGCTACACCTTC
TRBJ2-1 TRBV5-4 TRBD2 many CASSFFSSGSFEQFF TGTGCCAGCAGCTTCTTTTCCAGCGGGAGTTTTGAGCAGTTCTTC